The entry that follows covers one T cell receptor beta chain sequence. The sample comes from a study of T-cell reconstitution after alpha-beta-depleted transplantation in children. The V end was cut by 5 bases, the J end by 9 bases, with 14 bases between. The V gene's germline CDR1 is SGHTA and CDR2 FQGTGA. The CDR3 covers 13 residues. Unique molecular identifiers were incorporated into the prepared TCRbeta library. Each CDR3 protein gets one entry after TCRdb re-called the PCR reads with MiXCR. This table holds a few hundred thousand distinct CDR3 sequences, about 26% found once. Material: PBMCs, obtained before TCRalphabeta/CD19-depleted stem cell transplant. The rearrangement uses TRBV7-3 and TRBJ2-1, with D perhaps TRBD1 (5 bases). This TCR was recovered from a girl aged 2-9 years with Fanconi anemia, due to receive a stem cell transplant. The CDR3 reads CASSNLPGPEQFF. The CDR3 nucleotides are TGTGCCAGCAGCAACTTGCCAGGGCCTGAGCAGTTCTTC.